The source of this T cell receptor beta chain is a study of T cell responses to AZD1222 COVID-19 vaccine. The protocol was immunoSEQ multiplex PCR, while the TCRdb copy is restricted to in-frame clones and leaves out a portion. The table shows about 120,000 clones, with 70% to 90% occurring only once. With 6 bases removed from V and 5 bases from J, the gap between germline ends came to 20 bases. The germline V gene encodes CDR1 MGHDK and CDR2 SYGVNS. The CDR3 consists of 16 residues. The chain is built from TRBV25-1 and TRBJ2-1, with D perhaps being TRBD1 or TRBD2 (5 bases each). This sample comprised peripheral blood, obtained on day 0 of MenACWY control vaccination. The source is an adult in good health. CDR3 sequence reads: CASSDGARGVHNEQFF. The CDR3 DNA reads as TGTGCCAGCAGCGACGGGGCCCGGGGAGTCCACAATGAGCAGTTCTTC.